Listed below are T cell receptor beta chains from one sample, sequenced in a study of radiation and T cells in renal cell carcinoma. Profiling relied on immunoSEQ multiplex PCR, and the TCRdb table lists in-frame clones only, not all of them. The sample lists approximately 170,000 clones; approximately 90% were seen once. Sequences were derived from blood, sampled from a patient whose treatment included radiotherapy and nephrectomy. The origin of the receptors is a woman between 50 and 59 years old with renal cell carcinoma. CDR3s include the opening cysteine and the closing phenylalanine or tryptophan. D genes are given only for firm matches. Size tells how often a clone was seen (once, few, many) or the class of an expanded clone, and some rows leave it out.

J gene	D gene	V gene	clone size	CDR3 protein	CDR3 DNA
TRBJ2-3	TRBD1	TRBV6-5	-	CASSLQGAADTQYF	TGTGCCAGCAGTCTACAGGGGGCAGCAGATACGCAGTATTTT
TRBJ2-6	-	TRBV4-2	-	CASSRLFGAGANVLTF	TGTGCCAGCAGCCGATTGTTCGGGGCTGGGGCCAACGTCCTGACTTTC
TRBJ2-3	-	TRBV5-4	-	CASSSKPGSTDTQYF	TGTGCCAGCAGCTCGAAACCGGGCAGCACAGATACGCAGTATTTT
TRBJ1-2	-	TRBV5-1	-	CASSLAGLSAGYTF	TGCGCCAGCAGCTTGGCAGGACTCTCGGCTGGCTACACCTTC
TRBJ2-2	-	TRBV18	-	CASSPYTDGPNTGELFF	TGTGCCAGCTCACCATACACGGACGGACCGAACACCGGGGAGCTGTTTTTT
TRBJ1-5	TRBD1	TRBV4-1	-	CASSQDDRGHQPQHF	TGCGCCAGCAGCCAAGATGACAGGGGGCATCAGCCCCAGCATTTT
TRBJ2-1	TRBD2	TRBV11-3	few	CASSLGSGGPHEQFF	TGTGCCAGCAGCTTAGGGTCGGGGGGGCCGCATGAGCAGTTCTTC
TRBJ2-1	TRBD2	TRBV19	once	CASSTHSGGAIVEQFF	TGTGCCAGTAGTACGCATTCGGGGGGGGCGATAGTTGAGCAGTTCTTC
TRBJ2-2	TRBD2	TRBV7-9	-	CASNLLAENTGELFF	TGTGCCAGCAACCTCCTAGCGGAGAACACCGGGGAGCTGTTTTTT
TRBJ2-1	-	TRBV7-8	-	CASSLFLGTPEDEQFF	TGTGCCAGCAGCTTATTTTTAGGGACTCCCGAGGATGAGCAGTTCTTC
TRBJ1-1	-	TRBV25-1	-	CASSEGVETEAFF	TGTGCCAGCAGTGAGGGGGTAGAAACTGAAGCTTTCTTT
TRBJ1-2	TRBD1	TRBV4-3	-	CASSQADRGSYGYTF	TGCGCCAGCAGCCAAGCAGACAGGGGGTCCTATGGCTACACCTTC
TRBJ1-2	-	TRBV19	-	CASSLGPDLYGYTF	TGTGCCAGTTCACTGGGACCTGACTTATATGGCTACACCTTC
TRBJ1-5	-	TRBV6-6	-	CASSYPDPEPQHF	TGTGCCAGCAGTTATCCGGACCCTGAGCCCCAGCATTTT
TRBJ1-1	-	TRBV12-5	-	CASGLVREAFF	TGTGCTAGTGGTTTGGTACGGGAAGCTTTCTTT
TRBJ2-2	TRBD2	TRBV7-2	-	CASRPGTSRGQELFF	TGTGCCAGCAGGCCCGGGACTAGCCGTGGTCAGGAGCTGTTTTTT
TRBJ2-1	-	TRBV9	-	CASSPGLISSSYNEQFF	TGTGCCAGCAGCCCCGGACTGATTTCGAGCTCCTACAATGAGCAGTTCTTC
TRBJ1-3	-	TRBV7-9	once	CASSRRSLASGNTIYF	TGTGCCAGCAGCCGACGTAGTCTGGCCTCTGGAAACACCATATATTTT
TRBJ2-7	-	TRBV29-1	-	CSVVTDSYEQYF	TGCAGCGTTGTTACAGACTCCTACGAGCAGTACTTC